The clone carrying this T cell receptor beta chain has a count of ten or more. Documented time point: newly diagnosed GD, antithyroid drugs for less than 3 months. RNA isolated from PBMCs was used to make the TCR library. These data originate in a study of regulatory T cells in long-lasting Graves disease. The V and J ends lost 6 bases and 10 bases respectively, with 16 bases between them. Germline assignment: CDR1 MNHEY and CDR2 SMNVEV (reference sequence). The CDR3 runs 14 residues. Construction of TCR beta libraries relied on iRepertoire HTBI primers and on Arm-PCR targeting CDR3 regions. TCRdb analysed the multiplex PCR reads with MiXCR anew, one entry per CDR3 protein. The repertoire has about 440,000 distinct CDR3 sequences, around 17% of them found once; the top ten carry approximately 22%. The sample was also linked to a second study, of T cells in Graves' hyperthyroidism and ophthalmopathy.

This sequence was found in a woman aged 18-29 years with Graves disease. The specimen was peripheral blood mononuclear cells (PBMCs), collected at new diagnosis, from a patient treated with antithyroid drugs. This sequence joins TRBV27 and TRBJ1-6, with D tentatively TRBD1 (5 bases). The CDR3 protein is CASSVGLGTSPLHF. The CDR3 bases are TGTGCCAGCAGCGTCGGCCTGGGGACGTCACCCCTCCACTTT.